This TCR beta chain was recovered during a study of blood T cell repertoires in COVID-19. The overall study: The United States, Italy and Spain provided the acute and convalescent COVID-19 samples.

In the authors' methods: Reference gene primer amplification in the assay estimated nucleated cell counts. Profiling relied on immunoSEQ multiplex PCR, and the TCRdb table lists in-frame clones only, not all of them. From that table come the V and J calls and clone size; the DNA was used to work out D and trimming. The data show approximately 52,000 clones, approximately 90% seen once. This TCR was sampled from a man between 50 and 59 years old with acute or convalescent COVID-19. Sequencing used peripheral blood.

The CDR3 sequence is CASSQRQGSAEAFF. The CDR3 nucleotides are TGTGCCAGCAGCCAAAGACAGGGTAGCGCTGAAGCTTTCTTT. The chain joins TRBV11-2 to TRBJ1-1, with 7 bases fitting TRBD1. Germline V gene sequence: CDR1 SGHAT, CDR2 FQNNGV. V lost 5 bases to trimming and J lost 6 bases; unmatched junction nucleotides: 9. The CDR3 has 14 residues.